This record concerns one T cell receptor beta chain sequence. The V and J ends lost 2 bases and 3 bases respectively, with 13 bases between them. This CDR3 is 15 amino acids long. Germline V gene data show CDR1 as KGHSH and CDR2 as LQKENI. The data belong to a study of blood T cell repertoires in COVID-19. Study background: PBMCs, B-cell-depleted T cells, or T cells provided the cDNA or gDNA that made up the material.

Here immunoSEQ multiplex PCR was the method, and the copy in TCRdb shows in-frame clones only, minus some. The sample shows around 170,000 clones, about 88% of them seen only once. The rearrangement links TRBV18 to TRBJ2-5; the D is unclear. The clonotype comes from a woman aged 30 to 39 with active or convalescent COVID-19. Material for sequencing was peripheral blood. CDR3 nucleotides: TGTGCCAGCTCACCATTCGCACAGCTCGAAGAGACCCAGTACTTC. It yields the protein CASSPFAQLEETQYF.